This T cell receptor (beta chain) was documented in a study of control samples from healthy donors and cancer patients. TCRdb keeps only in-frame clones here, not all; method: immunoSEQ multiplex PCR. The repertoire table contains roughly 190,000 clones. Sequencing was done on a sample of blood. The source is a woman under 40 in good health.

The CDR3 nucleotides read TGTGCCAGCTCACCGTCAAGGACAGGGCTGAGCTCCTATAATTCACCCCTCCACTTT. It yields the protein CASSPSRTGLSSYNSPLHF. The genes are TRBV18 and TRBJ1-6; 8 bases map to TRBD1. Trimming at V came to 3 bases and at J to 0 bases, leaving 10 bases not matched to a gene. In germline, CDR1 is KGHSH, CDR2 LQKENI. This CDR3 is 19 amino acids long.